The clone carrying this TCR beta chain was counted only a few times. Its matching antigen is unknown. The entry originates in a study of T cells after yellow fever vaccination. Study at large: In the case of low-cell-number fractions, SMART-Seq v4 Ultra Low Input was used for preparation.

Template switching by 5'RACE produced TCR cDNA, adding a universal primer site and UMIs. TCRdb re-called the 5' RACE reads with MiXCR, one entry per CDR3 protein. The sample includes a few hundred thousand distinct CDR3 sequences, roughly 9% of them seen just once. Findings and limits, study-wide: The CD4 and CD8 compartments had a small share of their clonotypes in common.

Germline V lookup: CDR1 SGHRS, CDR2 YFSETQ. The ends were cut back, 4 bases at V and 7 bases at J, with 11 bases in the middle. This CDR3 has 12 residues. The specimen was CD4+ T cells sorted from PBMCs, collected 5 days after the yellow fever booster vaccination. J is TRBJ2-5 and V is TRBV5-1; D not certain. This TCR was sampled from a man aged 18-30 years who received the YFV17D yellow fever vaccine. CDR3 in amino acids: CASSPDWGTQYF. CDR3 DNA: TGCGCCAGCAGCCCCGACTGGGGGACCCAGTACTTC. Looking up the rest from reference TRBV5-1 and TRBJ2-5 gives the full variable domain: KAGVTQTPRYLIKTRGQQVTLSCSPISGHRSVSWYQQTPGQGLQFLFEYFSETQRNKGNFPGRFSGRQFSNSRSEMNVSTLELGDSALYLCASSPDWGTQYFGPGTRLLVL.